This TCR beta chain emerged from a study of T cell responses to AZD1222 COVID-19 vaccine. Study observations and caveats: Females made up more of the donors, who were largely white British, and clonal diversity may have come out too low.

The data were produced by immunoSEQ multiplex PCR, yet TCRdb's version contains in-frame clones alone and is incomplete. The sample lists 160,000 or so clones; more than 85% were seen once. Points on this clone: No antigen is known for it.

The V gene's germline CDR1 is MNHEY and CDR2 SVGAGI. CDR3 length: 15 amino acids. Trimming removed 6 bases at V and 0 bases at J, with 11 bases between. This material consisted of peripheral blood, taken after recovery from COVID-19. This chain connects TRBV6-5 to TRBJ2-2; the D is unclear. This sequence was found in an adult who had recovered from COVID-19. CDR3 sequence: CASSRYTSNTGELFF. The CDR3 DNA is TGTGCCAGCAGCCGATACACTTCGAACACCGGGGAGCTGTTTTTT.